This TCR beta chain is from a study of regulatory T cells in long-lasting Graves disease. Details on this clonotype: Antigen: not known.

Through Arm-PCR of CDR3 regions and iRepertoire HTBI primers, TCR beta libraries were built. Source study methods: Samples jointly harbored roughly 60 TRBV and fewer than 15 TRBJ segments. MiXCR was run by TCRdb on the multiplex PCR reads, yielding one entry per CDR3 protein. TCRdb's processing, not the authors' own work, is the source of the V and J calls. Here the sample spans about 470,000 distinct CDR3 sequences, less than 25% being singletons. Specified time point: persistent/refractory GD, antithyroid drugs over 5 years with positive TRAb. PBMC RNA was the source of the TCR library. With EDTA tubes as the receptacles, roughly 9.7 milliliters of peripheral blood were drawn. Findings of the study overall: Persistent Graves' cases showed lower TCR diversity than newly diagnosed cases.

The CDR3 has 14 residues. Germline V gene data show CDR1 as MNHNS and CDR2 as SASEGT. J was trimmed by 3 bases and V by 4 bases; bases with no gene match: 4. The sequencing used peripheral blood mononuclear cells (PBMCs), collected when the disease was refractory, from a patient treated with antithyroid drugs. The clonotype originates from a female donor with Graves disease. The chain uses TRBV6-1 and TRBJ2-7, with 9 nucleotides matching TRBD1. The CDR3 sequence is CASSVGDRDYEQYF. CDR3 bases: TGTGCCAGCAGTGTGGGGGACAGGGACTACGAGCAGTACTTC.